This T cell receptor (beta chain) stems from a study of CD8 T cells in Susac syndrome. RNA, at about 0.5 to 1 ug, was reverse transcribed with random hexamers. TCRdb reprocessed the immunoSEQ multiplex PCR reads with MiXCR, giving one entry per CDR3 protein. This table holds about 180,000 distinct CDR3 sequences, approximately 96% found once. In blood CD8+ and CD4+ T cells, TCR beta underwent sequencing. Negative isolation yielded the CD8+ and CD4+ T cells, while FACS enriched the TEMRA cells. The CDR3 consists of 12 residues. Trimming cost V 3 bases and J 13 bases; bases outside gene matches: 8. Germline CDR1 is DFQATT and CDR2 is SNEGSKA (reference sequence).

Material for sequencing was CD4+ T cells from PBMCs. The gene calls are TRBV20-1 and TRBJ2-1, with TRBD2 identical over 8 bases. This TCR was recovered from a human donor with multiple sclerosis. The CDR3: CSASGGGSSQFF. The CDR3 bases are TGCAGTGCTAGCGGGGGGGGAAGTTCACAGTTCTTC.